This T cell receptor beta chain is from a study of cytomegalovirus exposure and HLA in healthy donors. General study results and limits: Segments of the TCR beta V type were, in most cases, productive about 87% or about 30% of the time in an earlier analysis.

On this clone itself: Its antigen is not known. A junction boundary mismatches the germline segment, possibly from a read error. Within the sample, other DNA sequences also encode this same CDR3.

PCR primers comprised 60 Vbeta and 13 Jbeta primers. Original analysis: Unique TCR beta chains totaled roughly 80 million in a later count, with roughly 10 million of them shared. The data were produced by immunoSEQ multiplex PCR, yet TCRdb's version contains in-frame clones alone and is incomplete. For V, J and clone size, that table is used; D and trimming come from the DNA. In total, the table holds 45,000 to 70,000 clones. Per the germline V gene, CDR1 is SGHRS and CDR2 is YFSETQ. The CDR3 is made up of 14 amino acids. The sample taken for sequencing was PBMCs. The receptor was derived from a woman younger than 45 in good health and CMV-seropositive. The chain is built from TRBV5-1 and TRBJ1-2; 7 bases are shared with TRBD1. CDR3 sequence (DNA): TGTGCCAGCAGCCTTGATCCGACAGGGCGCGGCTACACCTTC. It codes for CASSLDPTGRGYTF.